Below are 13 T cell receptor beta chains sequenced from a single sample in a study of blood T cell repertoires in COVID-19. Produced via immunoSEQ multiplex PCR; TCRdb's table is partial and in-frame only. The sample gives fewer than 350,000 clones, approximately 89% of which show up once; approximately 1.8% is in the top ten. The material sequenced was peripheral blood. These receptors all stem from a woman between 25 and 40 years old with COVID-19, enrolled during active disease.

The chain combines TRBV9 with TRBJ2-5; D unresolved. The CDR3 covers 15 residues. The V end lost 4 bases, the J end lost 5 bases, and 18 bases lay between the germline ends. Germline V gives CDR1 SGDLS, CDR2 YYNGEE. CDR3 coding DNA: TGTGCCAGCAGCCAAACTGCGGTAGTTTCGGAGACCCAGTACTTC. It is translated as CASSQTAVVSETQYF.

The chain combines TRBV3-1 (or the pseudogene TRBV3-2) with TRBJ1-5, with D perhaps TRBD1 (6 bases). The CDR3 has 15 amino acids. Germline V lookup: CDR1 LGHDT, CDR2 YNNKEL (reference sequence). The V gene lost 2 bases and the J gene lost 0 bases, with 8 bases spanning the gap. The CDR3 DNA reads as TGTGCCAGCAGCCAAAACAGGGATAGCAATCAGCCCCAGCATTTT. Translating it yields CASSQNRDSNQPQHF.

V and J are TRBV19 and TRBJ1-1; D gene unclear. CDR1 is LNHDA, CDR2 SQIVND, per germline (reference sequence). The CDR3 runs to 12 residues. The V end lost 7 bases, the J end lost 1 base, and 7 bases lay between the germline ends. The CDR3 here is CASNPGNTEAFF. In DNA, the CDR3 is TGTGCCAGTAACCCCGGGAACACTGAAGCTTTCTTT.

This rearrangement joins TRBV3-1 (or the pseudogene TRBV3-2) to TRBJ2-5; 7 nucleotides match TRBD1. CDR1 and CDR2 (germline): LGHDT, YNNKEL (reference sequence). This CDR3 is built from 14 residues. With 0 bases clipped from V and 4 bases from J, the junction kept 2 bases outside the gene matches. DNA of the CDR3: TGTGCCAGCAGCCAAGAGGACAGGCGAGAGACCCAGTACTTC. Its protein is CASSQEDRRETQYF.

The chain employs TRBV11-3 and TRBJ2-3; the D is unclear. The CDR3 spans 18 residues. Trimming left V 5 bases short and J 3 bases short, with 24 bases between. The germline V gene has CDR1 SGHNT and CDR2 YENEEA. CDR3 sequence reads: CASSPRPSTTQRTDTQYF. The CDR3 nucleotides read TGTGCCAGCAGCCCCAGGCCGTCCACCACGCAGAGAACAGATACGCAGTATTTT.

This clone was found once. This chain uses TRBV6-1 with TRBJ2-7; D is possibly TRBD1 (6 bases). V was shortened by 3 bases and J by 1 base, with 16 bases between the two germline ends. The CDR3 spans 16 residues. CDR1 and CDR2 from the germline V gene are MNHNS and SASEGT. The DNA of the CDR3 is TGTGCCAGCAGTGACGCAGGGGCCTTCGGTTCCTACGAGCAGTACGTC. Translation gives CASSDAGAFGSYEQYV.

V and J are TRBV7-3 and TRBJ1-5, with 11 bases identical to TRBD1. CDR1 SGHTA and CDR2 FQGTGA come from the germline V gene. The trim removed 5 bases at V and 5 bases at J, leaving 23 bases unmatched. The CDR3 is made up of 21 amino acids. CDR3 coding DNA: TGTGCCAGCAGCCCCCCACTTATAAGAATGAACCGGGACAGGGGGGATCAGCCCCAGCATTTT. This sequence encodes CASSPPLIRMNRDRGDQPQHF.

A single count supports this clone. The chain carries TRBV2 and TRBJ1-6, with 7 bases identical to TRBD1. The CDR3 runs 15 residues. CDR1 and CDR2 (germline): SNHLY, FYNNEI. Unmatched junction bases numbered 10, after V lost 6 bases and J lost 8 bases. CDR3 residues: CASRDRDDVDSPLHF. CDR3 nucleotides: TGTGCCAGCAGAGACAGGGATGATGTGGATTCACCCCTCCACTTT.

This clone was seen only once. Other DNA sequences from this sample encode an identical CDR3 as well. The chain is built from TRBV7-9 and TRBJ2-7; D gene unclear. This CDR3 contains 12 residues. V lost 3 bases and J 3 bases, leaving 6 bases between the germline ends. Germline V gives CDR1 SEHNR, CDR2 FQNEAQ (reference sequence). For the CDR3, the DNA is TGTGCCAGCAGCTTTCCGGGCTACGAGCAGTACTTC. Protein sequence: CASSFPGYEQYF.

The chain is built from TRBV19 and TRBJ1-1; the D is unclear. Germline-derived CDR1 and CDR2 are LNHDA and SQIVND (reference sequence). The CDR3 loop spans 13 amino acids. Trimming took 7 bases from V and 0 from J, leaving 9 bases between them. CDR3 in DNA: TGTGCCAGTATAGCCAGATTGAACACTGAAGCTTTCTTT. This sequence encodes CASIARLNTEAFF.

This sequence joins TRBV9 and TRBJ2-1, with 8 bases matching TRBD1. This CDR3 comprises 15 residues. Germline trimming cut 4 bases from V and 7 bases from J; bases unmatched to any gene: 10. Germline V gene data show CDR1 as SGDLS and CDR2 as YYNGEE. CDR3 residues: CASSPGQVIRNEQFF. CDR3 nucleotide sequence: TGTGCCAGCAGCCCGGGACAGGTTATTAGAAATGAGCAGTTCTTC.

The V call is TRBV27, the J call TRBJ2-7; 8 bases fit TRBD1. The germline gives CDR1 MNHEY, CDR2 SMNVEV (reference sequence). V was pared by 1 base and J by 6 bases, with 5 bases of the junction left unmatched. The CDR3 contains 14 residues. As DNA, the CDR3 is TGTGCCAGCAGTTTATACAGGGGGTCGTCCGAGCAGTACGTC. Translated, it gives CASSLYRGSSEQYV.

This clone came up a few times. The chain has TRBV5-1 and TRBJ2-2; unclear D gene. Germline-derived CDR1 and CDR2 are SGHRS and YFSETQ. The CDR3 has 12 residues. V was trimmed by 4 bases and J by 7 bases, leaving 8 bases between them. The CDR3 loop is CASSKTSGELFF. CDR3 DNA sequence: TGCGCCAGCAGCAAAACAAGCGGGGAGCTGTTTTTT.